Below, 15 T cell receptor beta chains from the same sample are listed, as sequenced in a study of CD8+ T cells in alopecia areata (dated by TCRdb to the late 2010s). The library was made by the immunoSEQ multiplex PCR assay. RNA was extracted from all samples and reverse transcribed into cDNA, which served as template for TCR sequencing. Entries here come from immuneACCESS through TCRdb and include only in-frame sequences with V and J called. Some clones fail to appear in such tables; in the studies checked, an unresolved V gene covers under half of the shortfall, and the cause of the remainder is unknown. This sample comprises 100,000 to 150,000 clones, around 50% of them detected only once. The top ten constitute 4.5% of the sample. In the paper's terms, the time point label means: baseline before oral tofacitinib. Sequenced material: CD4+ T cells sorted from blood, taken at week 0. These receptors originate from a human donor with alopecia areata.

This sequence joins TRBV5-6 and TRBJ2-7; D may correspond to TRBD1 or TRBD2 (6 bases each). CDR1 is SGHDT, CDR2 YYEEEE, per germline. The ends were cut back, 3 bases at V and 2 bases at J, with 15 bases in the middle. The length of the CDR3 is 15 residues. CDR3 region: CASSSQGLATYEQYF. In nucleotides, the CDR3 is TGTGCCAGCAGCTCGCAGGGGCTAGCGACCTACGAGCAGTACTTC.

Only a few counts were recorded for this clone. The rearrangement joins TRBV4-3 to TRBJ1-4, with TRBD1 as a possible D gene (5 bases). This CDR3 spans 15 amino acids. Germline V gives CDR1 LGHNA, CDR2 YSLEER. The V end was cut by 3 bases, the J end by 4 bases, with 12 bases between. The DNA of the CDR3 is TGCGCCAGCAGCCATGGGACCTTCAATAATGAAAAACTGTTTTTT. Residues: CASSHGTFNNEKLFF.

The chain links TRBV7-2 to TRBJ2-1, with unresolved D. Trimming removed 1 base from V and 5 bases from J, with 9 bases in between. The CDR3 runs to 14 residues. The V gene's germline CDR1 is SGHTA and CDR2 FQGNSA. The chain's CDR3 is CASSLGSTHNEQFF. In DNA form, the CDR3 reads TGTGCCAGCAGCTTAGGTTCCACCCACAATGAGCAGTTCTTC.

This clone has only a few counts. The rearrangement uses TRBV9 and TRBJ2-6, with D perhaps matching TRBD2 (5 bases). V was trimmed by 4 bases and J by 2 bases, leaving 16 bases between them. Germline CDR1 reads SGDLS; CDR2 reads YYNGEE. The CDR3 totals 17 residues. The CDR3, as DNA: TGTGCCAGCAGCCGTACTAGAGGGAATCCTGGGGCCAACGTCCTGACTTTC. As protein: CASSRTRGNPGANVLTF.

V gene TRBV2 combines with J gene TRBJ2-2; tentatively, D is TRBD1 (6 bases). Germline assignment: CDR1 SNHLY and CDR2 FYNNEI. The CDR3 is 15 amino acids. Trimming cost V 7 bases and J 3 bases, with 15 bases left between them. Written as DNA, the CDR3 is TGTGCCAGCAACGGAGTTGCAGGGGACACCGGGGAGCTGTTTTTT. It is translated as CASNGVAGDTGELFF.

For this clone: This CDR3 is also generated by other DNA sequences in the sample. The genes are TRBV4-3 and TRBJ1-5, with D tentatively TRBD1 (6 bases). V was cut by 0 bases and J by 6 bases, with 6 bases left in between. This CDR3 comprises 13 residues. In germline, CDR1 is LGHNA, CDR2 YSLEER. The CDR3 region is CASSQDRGQPQHF. The CDR3 DNA reads TGCGCCAGCAGCCAAGACAGGGGTCAGCCCCAGCATTTT.

This clone has more than one count but fewer than ten. The genes are TRBV5-1 and TRBJ2-5; 7 bases are a match to TRBD1. Germline-derived CDR1 and CDR2 are SGHRS and YFSETQ. This CDR3 is built from 15 residues. V trimming: 0 bases; J trimming: 5 bases; junction bases outside the gene matches: 7. The CDR3 DNA is TGCGCCAGCAGCTTGGAGGCAGGGGGAACGGAGACCCAGTACTTC. Amino acid sequence: CASSLEAGGTETQYF.

This chain connects TRBV5-1 to TRBJ2-5; 11 bases are a match to TRBD2. Germline trimming cut 3 bases from V and 2 bases from J; bases unmatched to any gene: 3. Germline CDR1 SGHRS, CDR2 YFSETQ. CDR3 length: 15 amino acids. CDR3 sequence (DNA): TGCGCCAGCAGCTCTAGCGGGGGGAAACAAGAGACCCAGTACTTC. Its protein product is CASSSSGGKQETQYF.

This chain links TRBV4-2 with TRBJ2-2; 16 nucleotides agree with TRBD2. The CDR3 sequence is 17 residues long. The germline gives CDR1 LGHNA, CDR2 YNFKEQ. The trim removed 4 bases at V and 4 bases at J, leaving 3 bases unmatched. In DNA form, the CDR3 reads TGTGCCAGCAGCCTGGGACTAGCGGGGGGGACCACCGGGGAGCTGTTTTTT. It codes for CASSLGLAGGTTGELFF.

The genes are TRBV29-1 and TRBJ2-7; D ambiguous. Trimming removed 3 bases at V and 3 bases at J, with 9 bases between. Germline values: CDR1 SQVTM, CDR2 ANQGSEA. There are 12 residues in the CDR3. The CDR3 DNA follows: TGCAGCGTTGACACAGCAGACTACGAGCAGTACTTC. Protein sequence: CSVDTADYEQYF.

J is TRBJ2-2 and V is TRBV2; 8 nucleotides line up with TRBD2. CDR1 and CDR2 (germline): SNHLY, FYNNEI. The ends lost 7 bases at V and 6 bases at J; junction bases unmatched: 7. The length of the CDR3 is 14 residues. The CDR3 nucleotides are TGTGCCAGCATATATGCGGGGGGATCCGGGGAGCTGTTTTTT. Encoded protein: CASIYAGGSGELFF.

This clone was counted between two and nine times. The chain has TRBV19 and TRBJ1-2, with D uncertain. The V end was cut by 0 bases, the J end by 4 bases, with 15 bases between. The germline V gene has CDR1 LNHDA and CDR2 SQIVND (reference sequence). The CDR3 is 16 amino acids. CDR3 in amino acids: CASSIDAAGPTYGYTF. The CDR3 DNA reads as TGTGCCAGTAGTATAGATGCGGCAGGACCAACCTATGGCTACACCTTC.

The V and J genes are TRBV10-3 and TRBJ2-7; D possibly uses TRBD1 or TRBD2 (6 bases each). This CDR3 has 14 residues. The V end lost 4 bases, the J end lost 6 bases, and 16 bases lay between the germline ends. The V gene's germline CDR1 is ENHRY and CDR2 SYGVKD. The CDR3 reads CAISVQGSGAEQYF. The CDR3 region has the DNA TGTGCCATCAGTGTTCAGGGATCGGGGGCCGAGCAGTACTTC.

The V gene is TRBV6-5, the J gene TRBJ2-1; no definite D call. The CDR3 contains 11 residues. V lost 6 bases and J lost 13, with 13 bases in between. Per the germline V gene, CDR1 is MNHEY and CDR2 is SVGAGI. The CDR3 DNA reads TGTGCCAGCAGAACCCCTAGTCAACAGTTCTTC. Encoded protein: CASRTPSQQFF.

The chain joins TRBV2 to TRBJ2-7, with 10 positions matching TRBD1. Germline-derived CDR1 and CDR2 are SNHLY and FYNNEI. With 8 bases clipped from V and 3 bases from J, the junction kept 7 bases outside the gene matches. The CDR3 length is 14 residues. The CDR3 nucleotides are TGTGCCAGCGCCCTGGGACAGGGGATCTACGAGCAGTACTTC. Its translation is CASALGQGIYEQYF.